A single sample gave rise to the 17 T cell receptor beta chains below, sequenced in a study of blood T cell repertoires in COVID-19. Using immunoSEQ multiplex PCR, the repertoire was profiled, and TCRdb retains in-frame clones only, with some absent. The profile shows under 250,000 clones, roughly four fifths of them singletons. Sequenced sample: peripheral blood. The receptors shown here come from a woman between 45 and 60 years old with active or convalescent COVID-19.

The chain carries TRBV7-2 and TRBJ1-5; TRBD1 is a possible D gene (5 bases). The CDR3 has 13 residues. The germline gives CDR1 SGHTA, CDR2 FQGNSA. Trimming stripped 0 bases from V and 7 bases from J, with 7 bases between. CDR3 loop: CASSLAGGQPQHF. CDR3 in DNA: TGTGCCAGCAGCTTAGCGGGGGGGCAGCCCCAGCATTTT.

This chain joins TRBV18 and TRBJ1-4; 9 nucleotides agree with TRBD1. This CDR3 contains 15 residues. The V segment lost 0 bases and the J segment 4 bases; nucleotides outside the gene matches: 0. CDR1 and CDR2 from the germline V gene are KGHSH and LQKENI. CDR3 protein: CASSPPGQGNEKLFF. CDR3 nucleotides: TGTGCCAGCTCACCACCGGGACAGGGTAATGAAAAACTGTTTTTT.

The V call is TRBV29-1, the J call TRBJ1-1; a possible D gene is TRBD1 (5 bases). The CDR3 extends over 13 amino acids. V lost 2 bases and J lost 4, with 11 bases in between. Germline V gene lookup returns CDR1 SQVTM and CDR2 ANQGSEA. As DNA, the CDR3 is TGCAGCGTTGAACGGGGGGGAAGCACTGAAGCTTTCTTT. It encodes CSVERGGSTEAFF.

The rearrangement links TRBV2 to TRBJ1-2; D might be TRBD1 (5 bases). The germline V gene encodes CDR1 SNHLY and CDR2 FYNNEI. The germline V and J ends were trimmed by 4 bases and 7 bases, with 10 bases remaining between them. The length of the CDR3 is 12 residues. CDR3 in DNA: TGTGCCAGCAGTGTTGCGGGGCCTGGCTACACCTTC. As protein: CASSVAGPGYTF.

This chain connects TRBV18 to TRBJ2-1, with TRBD2 as a possible D gene (6 bases). The CDR3 contains 14 residues. Germline V gives CDR1 KGHSH, CDR2 LQKENI. V shed 4 bases and J shed 3 bases, with 10 bases lying between them. The CDR3 loop is CASSRDSGYNEQFF. Written as DNA, the CDR3 is TGTGCCAGCTCACGGGACTCGGGCTACAATGAGCAGTTCTTC.

The chain employs TRBV12-5 and TRBJ1-2, with 7 bases fitting TRBD1. The CDR3 loop spans 17 amino acids. V lost 2 bases and J lost 2; bases outside the gene matches: 11. CDR1 and CDR2 from the germline V gene are LGHNT and FRNRAP. DNA of the CDR3: TGTGCTAGTGGTTTGAACCGGGACAGAGTTTCAAACTATGGCTACACCTTC. It yields the protein CASGLNRDRVSNYGYTF.

CDR3 bases: TGTGCCAGCACCCTAGCGGGGCTCACAGATACGCAGTATTTT. Protein sequence: CASTLAGLTDTQYF. This chain connects TRBV6-5 to TRBJ2-3, with 9 bases that match TRBD2. This CDR3 has 14 amino acids. Germline CDR1 MNHEY, CDR2 SVGAGI. After removal of 7 bases from V and 2 bases from J, the junction contained 4 bases not matched to a gene.

The chain uses TRBV3-1 (or the pseudogene TRBV3-2) and TRBJ2-7; D might be TRBD2 (6 bases). Trimming took off 1 base at V and 3 bases at J, with 13 bases between the two ends. This CDR3 has 15 amino acids. Germline values: CDR1 LGHDT, CDR2 YNNKEL (reference sequence). The CDR3 loop is CASSQALGGHYEQYV. In DNA form, the CDR3 reads TGTGCCAGCAGCCAAGCCTTAGGAGGGCACTACGAGCAGTACGTC.

This chain links TRBV10-3 with TRBJ1-2; D is undetermined. Deletions cut 7 bases from V and 5 bases from J, with 20 bases between. The CDR3 loop spans 15 amino acids. CDR1 is ENHRY, CDR2 SYGVKD, per germline. CDR3 in amino acids: CAITPDLNLLYGYTF. CDR3 coding DNA: TGTGCCATCACCCCGGATCTCAACTTACTATATGGCTACACCTTC.

The CDR3, as DNA: TGTGCCAGTAGTATGGGGGGACTCCCCCCGGACGAGCAGTACGTC. Translating it yields CASSMGGLPPDEQYV. This chain uses TRBV19 with TRBJ2-7, with D possibly matching TRBD2 (6 bases). Germline CDR1 and CDR2: LNHDA and SQIVND (reference sequence). V lost 3 bases to trimming and J lost 5 bases, with 17 bases between them. This CDR3 has 15 amino acids.

The V call is TRBV10-3, the J call TRBJ2-1; the match to TRBD1 covers 11 bases. With 9 bases clipped from V and 4 bases from J, the junction kept 2 bases outside the gene matches. The CDR3 totals 13 residues. Germline CDR1 ENHRY, CDR2 SYGVKD. CDR3 DNA: TGTGCCATAGGGACAGGGGGGTACAATGAGCAGTTCTTC. This translates into CAIGTGGYNEQFF.

About this clone: Distinct nucleotide sequences in the sample also encode this CDR3. DNA of the CDR3: TGTGCCAGCAGCTTGGGCAGCTCTGGAAACACCATATATTTT. Protein product: CASSLGSSGNTIYF. The chain carries TRBV11-3 and TRBJ1-3, with no clear D. CDR3 length equals 14 residues. Germline values: CDR1 SGHNT, CDR2 YENEEA. Trimming cost V 3 bases and J 0 bases, with 6 bases left between them.

The chain uses TRBV10-2 and TRBJ1-4; no definite D call. The germline V gene has CDR1 WSHSY and CDR2 SAAADI. CDR3 length: 16 residues. Trimming removed 3 bases at V and 6 bases at J, with 17 bases between. In nucleotides, the CDR3 is TGCGCCAGCAGTGACCTAGTCTATGTCCCTGATGAAAAACTGTTTTTT. This codes for CASSDLVYVPDEKLFF.

This clone was counted a single time. The chain combines TRBV5-1 with TRBJ2-7, with 11 bases identical to TRBD1. CDR3 length: 15 residues. Germline V gene sequence: CDR1 SGHRS, CDR2 YFSETQ. Germline trimming cut 4 bases from V and 5 bases from J; bases unmatched to any gene: 8. In DNA, the CDR3 is TGCGCCAGCAGCCTCCGGGACAGGGGGTTCAACGAGCAGTACTTC. Its translation is CASSLRDRGFNEQYF.

This chain connects TRBV18 to TRBJ2-3; no clear D. The CDR3 is 16 residues long. Germline V gene data show CDR1 as KGHSH and CDR2 as LQKENI. Trimming stripped 6 bases from V and 0 bases from J, with 16 bases between. CDR3 nucleotides: TGTGCCAGCTCGGCTTTCCCGACGACTAGCACAGATACGCAGTATTTT. Translated: CASSAFPTTSTDTQYF.

The genes are TRBV19 and TRBJ2-7, with D possibly matching TRBD1 (7 bases). V was pared by 5 bases and J by 3 bases, with 17 bases between. From germline, CDR1 is LNHDA and CDR2 SQIVND (reference sequence). This CDR3 is built from 15 residues. CDR3: CASSPRDSRDYEQYF. The CDR3 DNA is TGTGCCAGTAGTCCGCGGGACAGTCGGGACTACGAGCAGTACTTC.

J is TRBJ1-1 and V is TRBV9, with a possible D match to TRBD1 (5 bases). Looked up from germline, CDR1 is SGDLS and CDR2 is YYNGEE. Trimming stripped 0 bases from V and 0 bases from J, with 15 bases between. The CDR3 contains 17 residues. CDR3 bases: TGTGCCAGCAGCGTAGGAGGAGGGGCCCCAATGAACACTGAAGCTTTCTTT. This gives the protein CASSVGGGAPMNTEAFF. Together with reference TRBV9 and TRBJ1-1, the CDR3 gives the full variable domain: DSGVTQTPKHLITATGQRVTLRCSPRSGDLSVYWYQQSLDQGLQFLIQYYNGEERAKGNILERFSAQQFPDLHSELNLSSLELGDSALYFCASSVGGGAPMNTEAFFGQGTRLTVV.